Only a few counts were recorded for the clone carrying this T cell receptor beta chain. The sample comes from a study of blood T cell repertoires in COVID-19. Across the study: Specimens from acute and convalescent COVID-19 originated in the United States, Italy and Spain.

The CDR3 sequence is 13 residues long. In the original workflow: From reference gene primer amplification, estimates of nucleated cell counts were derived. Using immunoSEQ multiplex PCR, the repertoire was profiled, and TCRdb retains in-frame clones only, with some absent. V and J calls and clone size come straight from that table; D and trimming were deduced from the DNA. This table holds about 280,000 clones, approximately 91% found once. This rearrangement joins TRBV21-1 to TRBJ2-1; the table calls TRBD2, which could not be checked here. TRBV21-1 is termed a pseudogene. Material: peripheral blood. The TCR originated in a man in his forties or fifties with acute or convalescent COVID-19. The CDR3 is CASSRGGYNEQFF. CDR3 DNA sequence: TGTGCCAGCAGCAGGGGGGGCTACAATGAGCAGTTCTTC.